A single sample is the source of the 15 T cell receptor beta chains below, sequenced in a study of T cell repertoires in cytomegalovirus infection. TCRdb recomputed calls from the reads with MiXCR, one row per CDR3 protein. The sample holds almost 500,000 distinct CDR3 sequences, over 9% seen once. What was sequenced was PBMCs. These receptors were obtained from a human donor in good health (CMV status not recorded). Some clones in this sample may be carry-over from other donors' samples.

This clonotype showed up many times. The rearrangement uses TRBV20-1 and TRBJ2-7, with 8 bases matching TRBD1. CDR1 and CDR2 from the germline V gene are DFQATT and SNEGSKA (reference sequence). The CDR3 extends over 13 amino acids. V gave up 3 bases and J gave up 4 bases; unmatched junction bases: 5. The CDR3 DNA reads TGCAGTGCTAGGAACAGGGGGATATACGAGCAGTACTTC. It yields the protein CSARNRGIYEQYF.

This clonotype appeared many times. The V gene is TRBV7-8, the J gene TRBJ1-5; D is possibly TRBD1 (5 bases). V lost 1 base and J 5 bases, leaving 9 bases between the germline ends. This CDR3 is 14 amino acids long. From germline, CDR1 is SGHVS and CDR2 FQNEAQ. CDR3: CASSLVQEHQPQHF. In DNA, the CDR3 is TGTGCCAGCAGCTTAGTACAGGAACATCAGCCCCAGCATTTT.

About this clonotype: The junction and the germline gene differ at one end; a read error may be behind it. The chain combines TRBV28 with TRBJ1-6; D call uncertain. The CDR3 sequence is 16 residues long. The V gene's germline CDR1 is MDHEN and CDR2 SYDVKM. The CDR3, as DNA: TGTGCCAGCAGTCCGTGGGAGGGATCTTATAATTCACCCTTCCACTTT. This codes for CASSPWEGSYNSPFHF.

Many counts were recorded for this clonotype. The V gene is TRBV7-2, the J gene TRBJ1-3; D is perhaps TRBD1 (6 bases). Per the germline V gene, CDR1 is SGHTA and CDR2 is FQGNSA. This CDR3 has 16 amino acids. Between the trimmed V and J ends, which lost 3 bases and 0 bases, there was a span of 12 bases. The CDR3 coding sequence is TGTGCCAGCAGCTTCGGGGGGGGCAGCTCTGGAAACACCATATATTTT. Its translation is CASSFGGGSSGNTIYF.

Ten or more counts support this clonotype. An end of the junction does not agree with germline; a read error may underlie this. The chain links TRBV4-1 to TRBJ1-2; D unresolved. CDR3 length: 13 residues. The germline CDR1 and CDR2 sequences are MGHRA and YSYEKL. The CDR3 region is CASSQSAAPGYTF. CDR3 DNA: TGTGCCAGCAGCCAATCGGCGGCTCCTGGCTACACCTTC.

The V gene is TRBV18, the J gene TRBJ2-1, with 7 positions matching TRBD2. The V segment lost 2 bases and the J segment 0 bases; nucleotides outside the gene matches: 10. The CDR3 has 18 residues. Germline CDR1 is KGHSH and CDR2 is LQKENI. The CDR3 bases are TGTGCCAGCTCACCAGAGAAAGCGGGGCAAAGCTCCTACAATGAGCAGTTCTTC. Protein sequence: CASSPEKAGQSSYNEQFF.

This chain uses TRBV4-1 with TRBJ1-3; 7 bases agree with TRBD1. Germline trimming cut 0 bases from V and 1 base from J; bases unmatched to any gene: 6. The V gene's germline CDR1 is MGHRA and CDR2 YSYEKL. The CDR3 contains 17 residues. In DNA form, the CDR3 reads TGCGCCAGCAGCCAAGATCCCGGGACAGTGTCTGGAAACACCATATATTTT. Translated: CASSQDPGTVSGNTIYF.

This clonotype has at least ten counts. This chain joins TRBV12-3 or TRBV12-4 and TRBJ2-7; no clear D gene. V was cut by 5 bases and J by 9 bases, with 14 bases left in between. This CDR3 region has 12 residues. The CDR3 reads CASSVRLLGQYF. The CDR3 nucleotides are TGTGCCAGCAGTGTGCGCCTCCTGGGGCAGTACTTC.

This clonotype was picked up a small number of times. The genes are TRBV30 and TRBJ1-6, with D perhaps TRBD1 (6 bases). This CDR3 comprises 13 residues. Germline CDR1 reads GTSNPN; CDR2 reads SVGIG (reference sequence). Trimming left V 8 bases short and J 10 bases short, with 18 bases between. The CDR3: CATRGGVASPLHF. The DNA of the CDR3 is TGTGCCACCAGAGGGGGGGTTGCATCACCCCTCCACTTT.

The sample holds many counts of this clonotype. The rearrangement uses TRBV7-2 and TRBJ1-2; D possibly corresponds to TRBD1 (6 bases). Germline loops: CDR1 SGHTA, CDR2 FQGNSA. Trimming pared 2 bases from V and 5 bases from J, leaving 12 bases between. The CDR3 has 14 residues. The CDR3 loop reads CASSLPTRGYGYTF. CDR3 DNA: TGTGCCAGCAGCTTACCGACAAGGGGGTATGGCTACACCTTC.

Regarding this clonotype: The CDR3 ends on some other residue instead of the conserved phenylalanine or tryptophan, so this is likely a read error. The rearrangement joins TRBV4-1 to TRBJ2-3, with 8 positions matching TRBD1. This CDR3 contains 15 residues. CDR1 and CDR2 from the germline V gene are MGHRA and YSYEKL. The trim removed 4 bases at V and 4 bases at J, leaving 7 bases unmatched. CDR3 region: CASSRPGQAADTQYL. In nucleotides, the CDR3 is TGCGCCAGCAGCCGACCGGGACAGGCAGCAGATACGCAGTATTTG.

This clonotype was observed many times. The chain has TRBV7-2 and TRBJ2-5; a possible D gene is TRBD2 (6 bases). The CDR3 loop spans 13 amino acids. Trimming stripped 5 bases from V and 4 bases from J, with 11 bases between. The germline V gene encodes CDR1 SGHTA and CDR2 FQGNSA. As DNA, the CDR3 is TGTGCCAGCAGCCTGCTGGGGGGAGAGACCCAGTACTTC. Encoded protein: CASSLLGGETQYF.

This clonotype was detected many times. V gene TRBV7-2 combines with J gene TRBJ2-1; 11 bases are a match to TRBD2. J lost 7 bases, V lost 0 bases, and 8 bases had no gene match. The CDR3 contains 17 residues. The germline gives CDR1 SGHTA, CDR2 FQGNSA. In nucleotides, the CDR3 is TGTGCCAGCAGCTTAGCGGTTGCGACTAGCGGGATGAATGAGCAGTTCTTC. It yields the protein CASSLAVATSGMNEQFF.

This clonotype was detected ten times or more. The chain employs TRBV7-2 and TRBJ2-1; 7 bases are a match to TRBD2. The CDR3 loop spans 15 amino acids. Trimming cost V 0 bases and J 6 bases; bases outside gene matches: 5. From germline, CDR1 is SGHTA and CDR2 FQGNSA. This CDR3 is CASSLAGGHFNEQFF. The CDR3 DNA reads as TGTGCCAGCAGCTTAGCGGGAGGGCACTTCAATGAGCAGTTCTTC.

This clonotype occurred many times. The chain links TRBV5-4 to TRBJ2-7; D unclear. V was cut by 4 bases and J by 7 bases, with 21 bases left in between. Germline CDR1 is SGHNT and CDR2 is YYREEE (reference sequence). The CDR3 covers 15 residues. The CDR3 protein is CASSLSGQFMREQYF. DNA of the CDR3: TGTGCCAGCAGCCTCTCCGGGCAGTTTATGAGGGAGCAGTACTTC.